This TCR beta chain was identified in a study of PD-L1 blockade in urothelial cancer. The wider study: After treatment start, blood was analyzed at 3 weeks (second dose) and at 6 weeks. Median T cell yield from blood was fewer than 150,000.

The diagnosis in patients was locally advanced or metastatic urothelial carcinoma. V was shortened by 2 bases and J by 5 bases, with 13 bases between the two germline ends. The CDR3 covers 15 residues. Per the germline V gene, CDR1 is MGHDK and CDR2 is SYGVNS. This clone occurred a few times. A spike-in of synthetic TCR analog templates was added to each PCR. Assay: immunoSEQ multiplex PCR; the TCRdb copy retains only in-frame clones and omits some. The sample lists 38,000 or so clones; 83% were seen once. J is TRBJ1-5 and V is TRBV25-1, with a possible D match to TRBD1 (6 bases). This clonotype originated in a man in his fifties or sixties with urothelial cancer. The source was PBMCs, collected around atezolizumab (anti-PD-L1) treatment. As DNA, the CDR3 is TGTGCCAGCAGTGAAACAGGGAAACCATATCAGCCCCAGCATTTT. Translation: CASSETGKPYQPQHF. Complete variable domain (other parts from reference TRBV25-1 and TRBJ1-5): EADIYQTPRYLVIGTGKKITLECSQTMGHDKMYWYQQDPGMELHLIHYSYGVNSTEKGDLSSESTVSRIRTEHFPLTLESARPSHTSQYLCASSETGKPYQPQHFGDGTRLSIL.